This T cell receptor (beta chain) was sequenced during a study of shared clonotypes between healthy human individuals. The CDR3 has 16 amino acids. The germline V gene has CDR1 LGHNA and CDR2 YSLEER. The ends were cut back, 0 bases at V and 4 bases at J, with 12 bases in the middle. Terminally differentiated effector memory CD45RA+ cells were excluded from the naive CD8 cells, which were CD45RO-negative and positively selected for CCR7. TCRdb's copy holds only in-frame clones and misses some; the assay was immunoSEQ multiplex PCR. The sample shows roughly 890,000 clones, roughly 92% of them seen only once.

This clonotype was obtained from a man in his thirties or forties in good health. The material sequenced was naive CD8+ T cells sorted from blood. This chain connects TRBV4-3 to TRBJ1-4; D not resolved. In DNA, the CDR3 is TGCGCCAGCAGCCAAGAACATGACGGCTTTAATGAAAAACTGTTTTTT. This gives the protein CASSQEHDGFNEKLFF.